This TCR beta chain was retrieved from a study of CXCR3-negative and CXCR3-positive naive CD8 T cells. Overall study findings and caveats: For memory CD8+ cells diversity was much lower, but both naive subsets had comparably high diversity.

In preparing the TRB cDNA libraries, 5' RACE with UMI labels was used. TCRdb processed the 5' RACE reads again and assigns one entry to each CDR3 protein, with no DNA. This sample's table has 100,000 to 150,000 distinct CDR3 sequences. With regard to this clonotype: Its antigen is currently unknown.

The CDR3 runs 15 residues. V usage is TRBV21-1 and J usage is TRBJ2-3; TCRdb designates TRBD1, a call that cannot be tested without DNA. TRBV21-1 is a pseudogene segment. The receptor's source is a human donor in good health. Some clones in this sample may be carry-over from other donors' samples. Source material: naive CXCR3- CD8+ T cells from blood. Stated subset: CD45RO-CCR7+CD27+CD95- naive CD8+ T cells lacking CXCR3 (TNR3-). The CDR3 is CASTPGTEGTDTQYF.